The subject of this entry is one T cell receptor beta chain. After removal of 4 bases from V and 0 bases from J, the junction contained 3 bases not matched to a gene. CDR3 length: 17 residues. Germline values: CDR1 SGHRS, CDR2 YFSETQ. Using immunoSEQ multiplex PCR, the repertoire was profiled, and TCRdb retains in-frame clones only, with some absent. The sample yields roughly 1,600,000 clones, 98% seen once. This sample was taken from a study of shared clonotypes between healthy human individuals. The material sequenced was naive CD4+ T cells sorted from blood. The subset was: CD45RA+ positively selected. The receptor was derived from a man aged 30 to 39 in good health. The genes are TRBV5-1 and TRBJ2-6; 11 bases match TRBD2. The CDR3 reads CASSPLAGGSGANVLTF. In DNA form, the CDR3 reads TGCGCCAGCAGCCCCCTAGCGGGAGGCTCTGGGGCCAACGTCCTGACTTTC.